Below, 4 T cell receptor beta chains from the same sample are listed, as sequenced in a study of blood T cells in healthy people across ages. For the second PCR, which ran for roughly 6 to 12 cycles, a sample-barcoded 5' primer and a J-beta primer mix were used. From the 5' RACE reads, TCRdb called clonotypes with MiXCR, one entry per CDR3 protein. Altogether roughly 1.6 million distinct CDR3 sequences are present, about 35% being singletons, with the ten largest covering around 10%. Material for sequencing was blood. These receptors were collected from a woman aged 25 to 39 in good health.

The chain links TRBV20-1 to TRBJ2-1; D gene uncertain. This CDR3 comprises 11 residues. Germline-derived CDR1 and CDR2 are DFQATT and SNEGSKA (reference sequence). Trimming removed 5 bases from V and 7 bases from J, with 9 bases in between. The CDR3 region is CSAWGVNEQFF. The CDR3, as DNA: TGCAGTGCTTGGGGTGTAAATGAGCAGTTCTTC.

This clonotype was found a few times. This chain uses TRBV7-3 with TRBJ2-1; D gene unclear. Trimming pared 5 bases from V and 8 bases from J, leaving 13 bases between. CDR3 length equals 13 residues. Germline V lookup: CDR1 SGHTA, CDR2 FQGTGA. CDR3 loop: CASSPSRRDEQFF. CDR3 in DNA: TGTGCCAGCAGCCCCTCACGGCGCGATGAGCAGTTCTTC.

The V and J genes are TRBV19 and TRBJ2-3; D is uncertain. The V gene lost 0 bases and the J gene lost 0 bases, with 10 bases spanning the gap. Germline V gene sequence: CDR1 LNHDA, CDR2 SQIVND (reference sequence). CDR3 size: 16 residues. CDR3 protein: CASSIDEDTSTDTQYF. CDR3 in DNA: TGTGCCAGTAGTATAGATGAGGATACTAGCACAGATACGCAGTATTTT.

This clonotype was seen a few times. The genes are TRBV20-1 and TRBJ1-1; TRBD1 agrees at 7 bases. CDR1 is DFQATT and CDR2 is SNEGSKA in the germline V gene (reference sequence). There are 14 residues in the CDR3. After removal of 6 bases from V and 1 base from J, the junction contained 8 bases not matched to a gene. CDR3 loop: CSARTGYPNTEAFF. The CDR3 DNA reads as TGCAGTGCAAGGACAGGTTATCCGAACACTGAAGCTTTCTTT.